Given below is one T cell receptor (beta chain) in context. Other DNA sequences in this sample translate to the same CDR3. Sequencing was performed with immunoSEQ multiplex PCR; in TCRdb, only in-frame clones are kept and a portion is missing. The data show a few million clones, roughly nine tenths seen once. The sample is drawn from a study of shared clonotypes between healthy human individuals. Trimming shortened V by 0 bases and J by 6 bases, and 3 bases separated the two germline ends. The CDR3 spans 12 residues. The germline V gene encodes CDR1 MNHNS and CDR2 SASEGT. The chain employs TRBV6-1 and TRBJ2-1; D remains ambiguous. The sample taken for sequencing was naive CD4+ T cells sorted from blood. Subset indicated: CD45RA+ positively selected. This TCR was recovered from a man aged 18 to 35 in good health. The CDR3 DNA sequence: TGTGCCAGCAGTGAAGCGCTCAATGAGCAGTTCTTC. Translation: CASSEALNEQFF.